The 3 T cell receptor beta chains below all came from one sample that was sequenced in a study of blood T cell repertoires in COVID-19. Clones were read by immunoSEQ multiplex PCR, and TCRdb kept only the in-frame ones, dropping some. The sample carries about 40,000 clones, around 87% recorded once. The sample taken for sequencing was peripheral blood. These receptors came from a man aged 45 to 65 in a cohort sampled during active COVID-19.

J is TRBJ1-1 and V is TRBV7-9; 11 positions match TRBD1. Germline trimming cut 7 bases from V and 5 bases from J; bases unmatched to any gene: 15. The CDR3 loop spans 17 amino acids. The germline CDR1 and CDR2 sequences are SEHNR and FQNEAQ (reference sequence). CDR3 amino acids: CASISWEDRGLGTEAFF. The CDR3 DNA reads TGTGCCAGCATCAGCTGGGAGGACAGGGGGCTTGGAACTGAAGCTTTCTTT.

V gene TRBV29-1 combines with J gene TRBJ1-1; no clear D gene. V was trimmed by 4 bases and J by 6 bases, leaving 15 bases between them. This CDR3 comprises 13 residues. Germline CDR1 reads SQVTM; CDR2 reads ANQGSEA. The CDR3 DNA is TGCAGCGTTGGCGCGGAGGGCCGGCCTGAAGCTTTCTTT. Translating gives CSVGAEGRPEAFF.

This chain uses TRBV5-1 with TRBJ1-1, with TRBD1 identical over 8 bases. This CDR3 is 16 amino acids long. V was clipped by 0 bases and J by 1 base; unmatched bases: 5. Germline CDR1 reads SGHRS; CDR2 reads YFSETQ. The CDR3 sequence: CASSLGQGPPNTEAFF. CDR3 bases: TGCGCCAGCAGCTTGGGACAGGGGCCACCGAACACTGAAGCTTTCTTT. Using reference TRBV5-1 and TRBJ1-1 for the parts outside the CDR3, the full variable domain is KAGVTQTPRYLIKTRGQQVTLSCSPISGHRSVSWYQQTPGQGLQFLFEYFSETQRNKGNFPGRFSGRQFSNSRSEMNVSTLELGDSALYLCASSLGQGPPNTEAFFGQGTRLTVV.